The clone carrying this T cell receptor beta chain was counted many times. The antigen is unknown. With 10-nucleotide random UMIs, 5'RACE was used to make the cDNA. Each CDR3 protein gets one entry after TCRdb re-called the 5' RACE reads with MiXCR. The repertoire includes 16,000 or so distinct CDR3 sequences, roughly 9% of them detected once, and under 55% sits in the top ten. This specimen belongs to a study of neurological immune-mediated disorders. Study observations and caveats: The highest TCR clonal expansion occurred in HTLV-1-associated myelopathy; multiple sclerosis fell below healthy controls.

Looked up from germline, CDR1 is DFQATT and CDR2 is SNEGSKA (reference sequence). The CDR3 totals 14 residues. Trimming removed 0 bases from V and 2 bases from J, with 10 bases in between. The rearrangement joins TRBV20-1 to TRBJ2-5; D is undetermined. The sequencing input was CD8+ T cells from blood. This sequence originates from a middle-aged man in good health. The CDR3 DNA sequence: TGCAGTGCTAGAGATAGTCTACAACAAGAGACCCAGTACTTC. Its translation is CSARDSLQQETQYF.